This entry is about one T cell receptor (beta chain). The clone's antigen remains unknown. Base qualities are missing; no much larger clone stands one base away. The donors were roughly 38 Caucasian individuals from Russia, aged roughly 6 to 100 years, who were systemically healthy. Each donor gave ten milliliters of peripheral blood, drawn into EDTA-treated Vacutainer tubes. Ficoll-Paque density-gradient centrifugation was used to isolate PBMCs, with at least 6 million obtained per sample. Trizol reagent was used to extract total RNA from PBMCs, with at least 6 micrograms per sample. For every donor, an aliquot of PBMCs went through flow cytometry to measure the percentages of naive CD45RAhigh/CD27high T cells. Library prep was done by 5' RACE. Sequencing relied on an Illumina HiSeq 2500. A second roughly 7 to 11 cycle PCR used a sample-barcoded 5' primer and a J-beta primer mix. Each TCR beta cDNA molecule received a unique molecular identifier from a template-switch 5' adaptor carrying 12 random nucleotides. Each sample yielded at least 2.5 million CDR3-containing paired-end reads. All of the RNA was converted into first-strand cDNA using the Mint cDNA synthesis kit, with a TRBC-specific oligonucleotide serving as the primer. All cDNA was treated with uracil-DNA glycosylase and then went through a first 18-cycle PCR with the universal primers M1SS and BC2_uni_R. For the original study's pipeline: Normalization of each sample was performed by random selection of 1 million high-quality reads, each carrying a distinct molecular identifier. Reads sharing molecular identifiers were discarded rather than binned into consensus sequences. CDR3 identification, clonotype clustering and error correction used MiTCR with a Q25 quality threshold and the strictest error-elimination algorithm. A nonparametric unseen species model with Euler transformation was used to estimate lower-bound total TCR beta diversity. TCRdb reprocessing: public reads trimmed at Q25 with fastp, clones called with MiXCR, in-frame beta chains kept. Each entry merges the rows of one CDR3 protein and shows their most common DNA and genes. The V and J calls and clone size come from TCRdb's table, not from the authors' own analysis. A total of some 690,000 distinct CDR3 sequences appear in this sample, about 24% of them only once. Around a fifth of the sample rests with the top ten.

This record comes from a study of blood T cells in healthy people across ages (dated by TCRdb to 2013 to 2016). Regarding the study in general: In model experiments, template switching captured about one uniquely barcoded TCR beta cDNA molecule for every two T cells. Two additional independent replicas of 1 million unique cDNA reads from the same blood draw were analyzed for two donors (one aged 18 to 29 and one aged 80 or older). The study measured age-related changes in TCR beta repertoire diversity using deep sequencing normalized with unique cDNA molecular identifiers. The donors were split into four age groups: young (average about 16 years), middle-aged (roughly 42), aged (more than 55) and long-lived (approximately 89). Donors of different ages were randomly distributed across sequencing lanes to avoid experimental bias. Broad study findings and their caveats: Total diversity estimates from one million sequenced T cells were considered lower bounds and underestimates. A strong correlation was found between observed TCR beta diversity and the percentage of naive T cells measured by flow cytometry. The long-lived group showed more naive CD4+ T cells, fewer expanded clones and increased TCR diversity than the aged group, suggesting age selection. As age increased, observed TCR beta diversity per million T cells dropped in a roughly linear way, and a significant reduction was already evident by age 40. Bulk unsorted PBMC profiling prevented conclusive comparison of naive and antigen-experienced compartments. Because the CMV infection status of the donors was unknown, age-related changes in expanded clonotypes may potentially have been confounded.

From cysteine to phenylalanine, the CDR3 is 18 amino acids long. The sequence is cut down to CDR3 DNA, 54 bases in frame from base 1. Germline trimming amounts to 4 bases on V and 0 bases on J, with 8 as the count of junction bases outside the gene matches. In the germline V gene (reference sequence), CDR1 corresponds to MNHNY and CDR2 to SVGAGI. In this chain, TRBV6-6 is recombined with TRBJ2-6, with TRBD1 matching 8 junction bases. Sequenced input: blood. This sequence originates from a man in his 70s in good health. The bases read TGTGCCAGCAGTTCCTCAGGACAGGGAAGCTCTGGGGCCAACGTCCTGACTTTC. Translated, this gives CASSSSGQGSSGANVLTF.